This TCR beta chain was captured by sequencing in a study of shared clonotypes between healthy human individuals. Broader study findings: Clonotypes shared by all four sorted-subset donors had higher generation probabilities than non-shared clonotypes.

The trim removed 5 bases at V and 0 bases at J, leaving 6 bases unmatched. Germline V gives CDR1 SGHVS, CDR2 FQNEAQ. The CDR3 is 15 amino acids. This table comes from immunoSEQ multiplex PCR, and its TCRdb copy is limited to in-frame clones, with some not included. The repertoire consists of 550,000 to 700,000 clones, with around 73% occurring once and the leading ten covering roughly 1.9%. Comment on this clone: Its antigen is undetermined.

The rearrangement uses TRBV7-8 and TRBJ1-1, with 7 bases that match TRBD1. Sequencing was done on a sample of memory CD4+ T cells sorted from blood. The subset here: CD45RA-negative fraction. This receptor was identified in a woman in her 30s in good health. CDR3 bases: TGTGCCAGCAGCCCCGGGACAGTAATGAACACTGAAGCTTTCTTT. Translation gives CASSPGTVMNTEAFF.